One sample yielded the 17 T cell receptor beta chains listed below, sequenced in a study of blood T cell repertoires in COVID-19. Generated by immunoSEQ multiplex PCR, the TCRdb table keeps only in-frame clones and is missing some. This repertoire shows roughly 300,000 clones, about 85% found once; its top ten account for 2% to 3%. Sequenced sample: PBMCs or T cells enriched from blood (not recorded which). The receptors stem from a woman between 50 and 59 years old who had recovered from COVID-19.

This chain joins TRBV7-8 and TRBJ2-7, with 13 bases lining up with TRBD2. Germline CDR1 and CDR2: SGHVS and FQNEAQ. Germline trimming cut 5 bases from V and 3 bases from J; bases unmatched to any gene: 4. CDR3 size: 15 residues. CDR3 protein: CASSRLAGGFYEQYF. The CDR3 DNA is TGTGCCAGCAGCAGACTAGCGGGGGGCTTCTACGAGCAGTACTTC.

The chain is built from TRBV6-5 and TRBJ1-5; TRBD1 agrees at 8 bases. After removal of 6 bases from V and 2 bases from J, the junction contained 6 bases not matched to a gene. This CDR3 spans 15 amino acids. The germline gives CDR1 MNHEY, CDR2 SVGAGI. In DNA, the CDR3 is TGTGCCAGCAGCAGAGACAGGGGAGGCAATCAGCCCCAGCATTTT. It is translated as CASSRDRGGNQPQHF.

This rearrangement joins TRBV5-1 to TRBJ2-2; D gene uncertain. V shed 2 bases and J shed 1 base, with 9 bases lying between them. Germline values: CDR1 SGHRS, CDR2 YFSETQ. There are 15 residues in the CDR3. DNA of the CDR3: TGCGCCAGCAGCTTAATTAGAGGGAACACCGGGGAGCTGTTTTTT. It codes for CASSLIRGNTGELFF.

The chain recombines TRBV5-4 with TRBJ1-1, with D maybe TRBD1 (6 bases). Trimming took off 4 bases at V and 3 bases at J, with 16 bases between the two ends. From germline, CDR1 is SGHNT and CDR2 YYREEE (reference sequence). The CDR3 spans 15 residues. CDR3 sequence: CASSGGAGWYTEAFF. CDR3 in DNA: TGTGCCAGCAGCGGGGGGGCAGGGTGGTACACTGAAGCTTTCTTT.

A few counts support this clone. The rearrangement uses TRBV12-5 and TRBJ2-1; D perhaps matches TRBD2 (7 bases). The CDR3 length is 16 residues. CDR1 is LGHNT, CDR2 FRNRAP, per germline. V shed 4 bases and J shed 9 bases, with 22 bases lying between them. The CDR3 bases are TGTGCTAGTGGTTCCCAGGAGGGGGGGTTCAGGGGTGAGCAGTTCTTC. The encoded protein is CASGSQEGGFRGEQFF.

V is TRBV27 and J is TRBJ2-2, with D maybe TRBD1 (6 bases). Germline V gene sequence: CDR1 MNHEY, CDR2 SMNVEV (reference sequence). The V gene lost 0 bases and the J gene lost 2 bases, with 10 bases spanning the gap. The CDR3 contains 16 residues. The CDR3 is CASSLSQGSNTGELFF. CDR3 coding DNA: TGTGCCAGCAGTTTATCACAGGGATCAAACACCGGGGAGCTGTTTTTT.

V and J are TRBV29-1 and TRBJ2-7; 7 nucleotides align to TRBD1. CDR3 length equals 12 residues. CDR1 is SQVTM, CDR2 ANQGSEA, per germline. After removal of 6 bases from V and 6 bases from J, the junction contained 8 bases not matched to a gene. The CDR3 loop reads CSVGQNLGEQYF. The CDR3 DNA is TGCAGCGTGGGACAGAACCTCGGCGAGCAGTACTTC.

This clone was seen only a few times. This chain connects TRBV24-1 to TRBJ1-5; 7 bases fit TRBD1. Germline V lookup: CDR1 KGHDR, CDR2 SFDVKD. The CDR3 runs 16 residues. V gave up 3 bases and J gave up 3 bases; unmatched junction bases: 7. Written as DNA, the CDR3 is TGTGCCACCAGTGATATAGACAGGGAGGCCAATCAGCCCCAGCATTTT. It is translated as CATSDIDREANQPQHF.

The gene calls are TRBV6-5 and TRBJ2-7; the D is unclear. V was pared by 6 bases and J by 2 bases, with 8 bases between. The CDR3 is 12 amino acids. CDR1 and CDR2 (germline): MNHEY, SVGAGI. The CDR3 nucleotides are TGTGCCAGCAGATCCACAACCTACGAGCAGTACTTC. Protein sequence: CASRSTTYEQYF.

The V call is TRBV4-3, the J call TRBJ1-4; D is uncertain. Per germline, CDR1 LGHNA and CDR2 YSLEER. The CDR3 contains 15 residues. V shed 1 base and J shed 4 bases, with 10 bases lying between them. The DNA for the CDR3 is TGCGCCAGCAGCCAAGCGGCCAGGAATAATGAAAAACTGTTTTTT. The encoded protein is CASSQAARNNEKLFF.

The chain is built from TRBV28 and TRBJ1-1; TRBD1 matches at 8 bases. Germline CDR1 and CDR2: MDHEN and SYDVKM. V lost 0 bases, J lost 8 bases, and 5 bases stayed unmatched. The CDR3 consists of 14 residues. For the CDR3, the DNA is TGTGCCAGCAGTTTATGGTCCAGGGGGCGCGAAGCTTTCTTT. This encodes CASSLWSRGREAFF.

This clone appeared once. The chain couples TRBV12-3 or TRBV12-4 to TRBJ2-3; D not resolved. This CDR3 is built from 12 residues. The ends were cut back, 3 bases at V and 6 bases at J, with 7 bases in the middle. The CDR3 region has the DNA TGTGCCAGCAGTTTCTCTGTGGATACGCAGTATTTT. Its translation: CASSFSVDTQYF.

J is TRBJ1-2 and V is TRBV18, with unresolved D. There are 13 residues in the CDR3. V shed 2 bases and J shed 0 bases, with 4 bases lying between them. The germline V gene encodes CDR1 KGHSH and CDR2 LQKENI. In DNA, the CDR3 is TGTGCCAGCTCACCAAACACTAACTATGGCTACACCTTC. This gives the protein CASSPNTNYGYTF.

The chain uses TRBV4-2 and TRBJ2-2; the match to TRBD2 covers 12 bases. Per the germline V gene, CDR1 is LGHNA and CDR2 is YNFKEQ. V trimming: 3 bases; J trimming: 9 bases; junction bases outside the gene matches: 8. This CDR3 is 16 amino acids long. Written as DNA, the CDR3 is TGTGCCAGCAGCCAGGCTAGCGGGGGGGGTGAAAGGGAGCTGTTTTTT. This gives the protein CASSQASGGGERELFF.

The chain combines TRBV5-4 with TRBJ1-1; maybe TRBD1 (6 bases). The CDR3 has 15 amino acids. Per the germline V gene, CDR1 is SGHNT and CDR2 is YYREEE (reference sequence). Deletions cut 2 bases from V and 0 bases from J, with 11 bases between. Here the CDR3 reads CASSFQNRVNTEAFF. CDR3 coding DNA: TGTGCCAGCAGCTTTCAAAACAGGGTGAACACTGAAGCTTTCTTT.

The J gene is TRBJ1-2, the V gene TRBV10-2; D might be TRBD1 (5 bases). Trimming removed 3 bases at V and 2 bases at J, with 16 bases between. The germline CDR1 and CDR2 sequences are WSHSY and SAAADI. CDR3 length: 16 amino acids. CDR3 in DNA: TGCGCCAGCAGTGATTCCGGCAGGGCTTTAAACTATGGCTACACCTTC. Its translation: CASSDSGRALNYGYTF.

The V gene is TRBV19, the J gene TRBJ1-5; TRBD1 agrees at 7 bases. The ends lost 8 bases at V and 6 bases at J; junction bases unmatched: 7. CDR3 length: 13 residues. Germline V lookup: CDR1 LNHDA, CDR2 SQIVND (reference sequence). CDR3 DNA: TGTGCCAGTGGTGCGACAGGGACTCAGCCCCAGCATTTT. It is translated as CASGATGTQPQHF.